This TCR beta chain was identified in a study of cytomegalovirus exposure and HLA in healthy donors. Across the whole study: There were around 100 million unique TCR beta sequences, drawn from roughly 200 million T cells, in an earlier analysis. About 85 million unique TCR sequences came from HLA-typed donors in an early release.

CDR1 and CDR2 (germline): LNHNV, YYDKDF (reference sequence). The CDR3 contains 13 residues. J was trimmed by 4 bases and V by 7 bases; bases with no gene match: 3. Primers included in the PCR were 60 Vbeta and 13 Jbeta primers. Clones were sequenced by immunoSEQ multiplex PCR, and TCRdb holds only the in-frame ones, with some missing. The sample yields over 100,000 clones, about 83% seen once. The sequenced sample was PBMCs. The chain has TRBV15 and TRBJ2-5, with 10 bases that match TRBD2. This TCR derives from a young woman in good health and CMV-seronegative. The CDR3 bases are TGTGCCACCACCTTAGCGGGAGGAGAGACCCAGTACTTC. Its translation: CATTLAGGETQYF.